This T cell receptor (beta chain) was identified in a study of T-cell memory formation after mild COVID-19. Study details: The TCR clusters were mostly specific to one donor.

Amplification by 5'RACE using constant-segment primers produced TCR alpha and TCR beta cDNA libraries that carried sample barcodes and UMIs. TCRdb used MiXCR to reprocess the 5' RACE reads, holding one entry per CDR3 protein. The repertoire holds 530,000 or so distinct CDR3 sequences, with 17% as singletons. V was trimmed by 0 bases and J by 6 bases, leaving 16 bases between them. The CDR3 contains 15 residues. CDR1 is SGDLS, CDR2 YYNGEE, per germline. This chain uses TRBV9 with TRBJ2-7; the D gene is possibly TRBD1 (6 bases). The source of this sequence is an adult woman who had mild COVID-19 (a few samples of this study predate the infection). Cell type and time point are not known. Sequenced: PBMCs or a T cell subset sorted from them (not recorded which). CDR3 DNA sequence: TGTGCCAGCAGCGTAGAGGAACAGGGTAGGGGCGAGCAGTACTTC. Translating gives CASSVEEQGRGEQYF.